These 12 T cell receptor beta chains share one sample of origin, sequenced in a study of HIV-infected patients and healthy controls. Reverse transcription used 450 to 550 ng RNA and constant-region primers for alpha and beta. Using multiplexing indices, alpha and beta chain libraries were generated apart by chain-specific third strand synthesis. Each CDR3 protein gets one entry after TCRdb re-called the 5' RACE reads with MiXCR. This table has some 13,000 distinct CDR3 sequences, about 9.8% appearing once. Whole blood was used without fractionation, so all unsorted peripheral T cells were included. Sequencing input: blood. The receptors stem from an adult in good health.

This clonotype is medium-sized within its sample. This chain uses TRBV27 with TRBJ2-5; TRBD1 agrees at 7 bases. Unmatched junction bases numbered 10, after V lost 4 bases and J lost 5 bases. The CDR3 has 15 amino acids. CDR1 and CDR2 from the germline V gene are MNHEY and SMNVEV (reference sequence). In DNA form, the CDR3 reads TGTGCCAGCAGTTGGGGGACAGAGGCCATTGAGACCCAGTACTTC. The encoded protein is CASSWGTEAIETQYF.

The chain is built from TRBV6-1 and TRBJ2-1, with D perhaps assigned TRBD1 or TRBD2 (7 bases each). This CDR3 has 18 residues. Between the trimmed V and J ends, which lost 4 bases and 3 bases, there was a span of 22 bases. The germline V gene has CDR1 MNHNS and CDR2 SASEGT. The CDR3 sequence is CASSGGSRGLAVYNEQFF. CDR3 DNA: TGTGCCAGCAGTGGGGGCAGTAGGGGGCTAGCGGTCTACAATGAGCAGTTCTTC.

This clonotype was seen repeatedly, ten times or more. J is TRBJ2-5 and V is TRBV5-5; D tentatively fits TRBD1 or TRBD2 (5 bases each). The V end was cut by 0 bases, the J end by 5 bases, with 14 bases between. CDR1 and CDR2 from the germline V gene are SGHKS and YYEKEE (reference sequence). CDR3 size: 15 residues. The CDR3 region has the DNA TGTGCCAGCAGCTTGGCCTGGGACGATTTCGAGACCCAGTACTTC. It yields the protein CASSLAWDDFETQYF.

Turning to this clonotype: A much larger clone lies one base from this, so it may be a read error. V is TRBV3-1 and J is TRBJ1-1, with 7 positions matching TRBD1. Germline loops: CDR1 LGHDT, CDR2 YNNKEL (reference sequence). The CDR3 length is 19 residues. CDR3: CASSPRTRTGARVDTEGFF. Here the CDR3 DNA reads TGTGCCAGCAGCCCCCGAACCAGAACAGGGGCCAGGGTGGACACTGAAGGTTTCTTT.

This chain joins TRBV19 and TRBJ1-2; D remains unclear. The CDR3 covers 16 residues. Trimming stripped 2 bases from V and 6 bases from J, with 19 bases between. The germline V gene encodes CDR1 LNHDA and CDR2 SQIVND (reference sequence). The CDR3 region is CASSISVGRTLNGYTF. The CDR3 DNA is TGTGCCAGTAGTATATCGGTCGGACGAACCTTAAATGGCTACACCTTC.

In this sample, this clonotype is medium-sized. This chain uses TRBV24-1 with TRBJ2-1, with 8 bases that match TRBD2. V lost 3 bases to trimming and J lost 7 bases; unmatched junction nucleotides: 13. The CDR3 is made up of 17 amino acids. CDR1 is KGHDR, CDR2 SFDVKD, per germline. The CDR3: CATSDPPGTSSGNEQFF. The CDR3 DNA is TGTGCCACCAGTGATCCTCCCGGGACTAGTAGTGGGAATGAGCAGTTCTTC.

This clonotype was counted ten times or more. The V call is TRBV11-2, the J call TRBJ2-6; tentative D call: TRBD1 (5 bases). Per the germline V gene, CDR1 is SGHAT and CDR2 is FQNNGV. The CDR3 sequence is 17 residues long. V shed 1 base and J shed 4 bases, with 14 bases lying between them. The CDR3 sequence is CASSLGSLGAGANVLTF. CDR3 in DNA: TGTGCCAGCAGCTTAGGGTCCCTAGGGGCAGGGGCCAACGTCCTGACTTTC.

The chain employs TRBV6-5 and TRBJ1-1; D possibly corresponds to TRBD1 (6 bases). Germline CDR1 is MNHEY and CDR2 is SVGAGI. V was clipped by 6 bases and J by 6 bases, with 14 bases between them. This CDR3 has 13 amino acids. CDR3 DNA sequence: TGTGCCAGCAGCCGGGACCCAGGGGCTGAAGCTTTCTTT. Amino acids: CASSRDPGAEAFF.

This clonotype is judged medium-sized. The gene calls are TRBV6-6 and TRBJ1-1, with 7 bases identical to TRBD1. J lost 3 bases, V lost 4 bases, and 5 bases had no gene match. Germline CDR1 reads MNHNY; CDR2 reads SVGAGI (reference sequence). This CDR3 has 14 amino acids. CDR3 DNA: TGTGCCAGCAGTTTCGCACAGGGGCACACTGAAGCTTTCTTT. As protein: CASSFAQGHTEAFF.

Concerning this clonotype: A read error may produce the germline difference seen at one junction end. The chain joins TRBV6-2 or TRBV6-3 to TRBJ1-1; D is possibly TRBD1 (6 bases). CDR1 MNHEY and CDR2 SVGEGT come from the germline V gene. There are 13 residues in the CDR3. This chain's CDR3 is CASSYRQGQGMVF. CDR3 DNA sequence: TGTGCCAGCAGTTACAGGCAGGGGCAGGGGATGGTCTTT.

The chain recombines TRBV20-1 with TRBJ2-7, with TRBD1 matching 7 bases. CDR1 DFQATT and CDR2 SNEGSKA come from the germline V gene (reference sequence). This CDR3 has 14 amino acids. After removal of 5 bases from V and 4 bases from J, the junction contained 11 bases not matched to a gene. The chain's CDR3 is CSAQTGNRGYEQYF. The CDR3 DNA sequence: TGCAGTGCTCAGACAGGGAATAGAGGTTACGAGCAGTACTTC.

The rearrangement links TRBV2 to TRBJ1-6, with unresolved D. The V and J ends lost 4 bases and 8 bases respectively, with 12 bases between them. CDR3 length equals 14 residues. CDR1 and CDR2 from the germline V gene are SNHLY and FYNNEI. The CDR3 sequence: CASSVRRADSPLHF. CDR3 DNA sequence: TGTGCCAGCAGTGTACGGAGGGCGGATTCACCCCTCCACTTT.